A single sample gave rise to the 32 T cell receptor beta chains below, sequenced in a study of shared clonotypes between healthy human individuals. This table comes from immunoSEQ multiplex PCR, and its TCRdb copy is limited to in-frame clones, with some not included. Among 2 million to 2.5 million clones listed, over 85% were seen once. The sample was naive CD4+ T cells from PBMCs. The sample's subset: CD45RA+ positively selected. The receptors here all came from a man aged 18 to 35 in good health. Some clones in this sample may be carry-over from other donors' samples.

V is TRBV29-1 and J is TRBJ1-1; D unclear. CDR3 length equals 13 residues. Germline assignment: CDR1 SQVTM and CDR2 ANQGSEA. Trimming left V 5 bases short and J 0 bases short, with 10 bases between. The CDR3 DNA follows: TGCAGCGTTCGGCCAACCCTGAACACTGAAGCTTTCTTT. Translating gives CSVRPTLNTEAFF.

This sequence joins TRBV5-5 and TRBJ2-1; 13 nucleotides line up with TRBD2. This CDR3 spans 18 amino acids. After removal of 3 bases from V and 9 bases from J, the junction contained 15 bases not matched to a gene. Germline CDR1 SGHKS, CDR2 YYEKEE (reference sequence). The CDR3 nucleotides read TGTGCCAGCAGCTCTAGGCCTACTAGCGGGAGGGTTGGGCGTGAGCAGTTCTTC. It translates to CASSSRPTSGRVGREQFF.

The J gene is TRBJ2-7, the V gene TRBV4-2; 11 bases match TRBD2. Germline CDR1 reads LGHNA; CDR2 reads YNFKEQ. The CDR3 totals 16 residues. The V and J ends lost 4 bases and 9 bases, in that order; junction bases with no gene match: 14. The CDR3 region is CASSPPGNSGRAGQYF. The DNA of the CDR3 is TGTGCCAGCAGCCCGCCCGGGAATAGCGGGAGGGCCGGGCAGTACTTC.

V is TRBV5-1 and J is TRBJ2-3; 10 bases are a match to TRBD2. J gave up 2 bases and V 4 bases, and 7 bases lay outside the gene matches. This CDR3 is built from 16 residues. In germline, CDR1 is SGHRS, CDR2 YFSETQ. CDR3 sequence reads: CASSPRLAGYTDTQYF. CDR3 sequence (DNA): TGCGCCAGCAGCCCCAGACTAGCGGGTTACACAGATACGCAGTATTTT.

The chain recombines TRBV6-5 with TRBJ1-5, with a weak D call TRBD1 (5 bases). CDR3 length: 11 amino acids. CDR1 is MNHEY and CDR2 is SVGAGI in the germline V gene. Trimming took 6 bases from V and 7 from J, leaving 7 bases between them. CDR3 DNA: TGTGCCAGCAGCAGGGAGCAGCCCCAGCATTTT. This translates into CASSREQPQHF.

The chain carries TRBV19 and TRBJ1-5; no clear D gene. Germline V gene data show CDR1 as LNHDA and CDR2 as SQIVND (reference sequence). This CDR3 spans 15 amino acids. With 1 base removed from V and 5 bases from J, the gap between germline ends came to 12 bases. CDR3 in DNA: TGTGCCAGTAGTATAGGGGAAGGTCTCGATCAGCCCCAGCATTTT. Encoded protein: CASSIGEGLDQPQHF.

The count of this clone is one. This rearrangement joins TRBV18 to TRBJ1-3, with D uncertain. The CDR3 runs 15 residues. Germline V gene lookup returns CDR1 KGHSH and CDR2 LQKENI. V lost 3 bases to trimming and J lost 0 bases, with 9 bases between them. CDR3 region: CASSPTLISGNTIYF. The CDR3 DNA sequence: TGTGCCAGCTCACCTACCCTAATCTCTGGAAACACCATATATTTT. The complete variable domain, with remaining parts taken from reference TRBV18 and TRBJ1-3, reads NAGVMQNPRHLVRRRGQEARLRCSPMKGHSHVYWYRQLPEEGLKFMVYLQKENIIDESGMPKERFSAEFPKEGPSILRIQQVVRGDSAAYFCASSPTLISGNTIYFGEGSWLTVV.

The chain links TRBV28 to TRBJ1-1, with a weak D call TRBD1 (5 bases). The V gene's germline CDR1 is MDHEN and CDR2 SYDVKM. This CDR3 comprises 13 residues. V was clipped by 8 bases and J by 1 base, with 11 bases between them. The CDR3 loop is CASGASRNTEAFF. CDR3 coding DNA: TGTGCCAGCGGGGCTTCAAGGAACACTGAAGCTTTCTTT.

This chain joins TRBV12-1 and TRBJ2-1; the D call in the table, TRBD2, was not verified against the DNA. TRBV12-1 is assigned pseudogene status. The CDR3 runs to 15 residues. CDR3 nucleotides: TGTGCCAGCAGCTCACGGACTAGCGGGATGACTGGGCAGTTCTTC. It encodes CASSSRTSGMTGQFF.

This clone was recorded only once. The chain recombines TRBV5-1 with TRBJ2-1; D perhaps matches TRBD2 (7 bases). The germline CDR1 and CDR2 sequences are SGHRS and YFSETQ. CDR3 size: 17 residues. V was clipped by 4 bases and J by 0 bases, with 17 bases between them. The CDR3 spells CASSPTRGGSSYNEQFF. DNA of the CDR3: TGCGCCAGCAGCCCCACGAGGGGGGGGAGCTCCTACAATGAGCAGTTCTTC.

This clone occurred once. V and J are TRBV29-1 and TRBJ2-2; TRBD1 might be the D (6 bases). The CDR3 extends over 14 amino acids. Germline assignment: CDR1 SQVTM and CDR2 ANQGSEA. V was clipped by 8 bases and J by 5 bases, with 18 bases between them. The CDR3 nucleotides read TGCAGCACCAGGACAGACACTACGACCGGGGAGCTGTTTTTT. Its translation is CSTRTDTTTGELFF.

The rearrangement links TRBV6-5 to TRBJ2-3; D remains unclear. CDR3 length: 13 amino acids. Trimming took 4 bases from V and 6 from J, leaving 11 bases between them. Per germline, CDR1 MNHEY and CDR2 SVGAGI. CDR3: CASSSRLGDTQYF. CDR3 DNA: TGTGCCAGCAGTTCCCGGCTCGGGGATACGCAGTATTTT.

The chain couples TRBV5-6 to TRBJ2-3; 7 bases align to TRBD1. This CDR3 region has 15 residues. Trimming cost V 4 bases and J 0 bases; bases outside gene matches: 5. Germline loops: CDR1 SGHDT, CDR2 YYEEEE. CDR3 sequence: CASSRDSPSTDTQYF. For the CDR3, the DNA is TGTGCCAGCAGCCGGGACAGCCCCAGCACAGATACGCAGTATTTT.

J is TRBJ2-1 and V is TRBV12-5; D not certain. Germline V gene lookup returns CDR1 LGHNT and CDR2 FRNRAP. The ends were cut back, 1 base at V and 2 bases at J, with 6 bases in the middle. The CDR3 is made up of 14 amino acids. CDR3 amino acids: CASGLAPAYNEQFF. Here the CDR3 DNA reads TGTGCTAGTGGTTTGGCCCCGGCCTACAATGAGCAGTTCTTC.

This chain's CDR3 is CASSSQLREVGELFF. DNA for the CDR3: TGTGCCAGCAGCTCCCAGCTGCGGGAGGTCGGGGAGCTGTTTTTT. The V gene is TRBV9, the J gene TRBJ2-2; TRBD2 matches 8 bases. Trimming took 4 bases from V and 7 from J; bases not matched to a gene: 9. Looked up from germline, CDR1 is SGDLS and CDR2 is YYNGEE. This CDR3 has 15 residues.

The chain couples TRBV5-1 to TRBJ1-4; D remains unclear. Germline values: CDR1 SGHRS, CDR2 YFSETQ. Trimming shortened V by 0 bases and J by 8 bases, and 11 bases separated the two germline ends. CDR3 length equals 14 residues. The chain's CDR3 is CASSLDAGQEKLFF. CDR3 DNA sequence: TGCGCCAGCAGCTTGGACGCAGGTCAAGAAAAACTGTTTTTT.

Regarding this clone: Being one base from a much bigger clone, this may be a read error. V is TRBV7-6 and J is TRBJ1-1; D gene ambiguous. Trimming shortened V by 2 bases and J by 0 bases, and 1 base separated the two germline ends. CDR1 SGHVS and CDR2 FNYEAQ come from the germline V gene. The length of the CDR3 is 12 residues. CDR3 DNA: TGTGCCAGCAGCTTATTGAACACTGAAGCTTTCTTT. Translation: CASSLLNTEAFF.

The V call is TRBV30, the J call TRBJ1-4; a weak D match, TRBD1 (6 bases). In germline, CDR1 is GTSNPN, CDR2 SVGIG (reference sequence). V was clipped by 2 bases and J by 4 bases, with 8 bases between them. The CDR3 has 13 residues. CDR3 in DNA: TGTGCCTGGAGTAAGGGGGGTAATGAAAAACTGTTTTTT. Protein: CAWSKGGNEKLFF. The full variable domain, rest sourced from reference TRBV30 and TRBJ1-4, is SQTIHQWPATLVQPVGSPLSLECTVEGTSNPNLYWYRQAAGRGLQLLFYSVGIGQISSEVPQNLSASRPQDRQFILSSKKLLLSDSGFYLCAWSKGGNEKLFFGSGTQLSVL.

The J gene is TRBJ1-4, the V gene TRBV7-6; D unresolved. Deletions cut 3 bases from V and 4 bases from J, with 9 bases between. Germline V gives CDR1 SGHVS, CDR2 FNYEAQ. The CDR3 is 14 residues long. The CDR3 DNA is TGTGCCAGCAGCTTCTGGAGCGATAATGAAAAACTGTTTTTT. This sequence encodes CASSFWSDNEKLFF.

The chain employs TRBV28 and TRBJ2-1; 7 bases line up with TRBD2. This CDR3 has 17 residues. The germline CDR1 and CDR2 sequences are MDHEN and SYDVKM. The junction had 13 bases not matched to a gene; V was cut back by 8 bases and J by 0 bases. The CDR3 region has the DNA TGTGCCAGCTTCACGGTTAGCGGGTTTAGCTCCTACAATGAGCAGTTCTTC. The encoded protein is CASFTVSGFSSYNEQFF.

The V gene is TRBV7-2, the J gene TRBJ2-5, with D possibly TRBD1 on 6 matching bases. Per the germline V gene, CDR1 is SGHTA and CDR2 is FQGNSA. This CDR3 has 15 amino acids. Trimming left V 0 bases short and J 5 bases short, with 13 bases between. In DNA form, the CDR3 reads TGTGCCAGCAGCTTAGCGGGACAAAGAACTGAGACCCAGTACTTC. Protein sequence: CASSLAGQRTETQYF.

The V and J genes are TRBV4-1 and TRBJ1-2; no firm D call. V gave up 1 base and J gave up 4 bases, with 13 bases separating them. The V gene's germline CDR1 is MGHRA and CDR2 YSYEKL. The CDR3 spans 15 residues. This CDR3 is CASSQVVEAFYGYTF. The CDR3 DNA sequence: TGCGCCAGCAGCCAAGTGGTGGAGGCGTTCTATGGCTACACCTTC.

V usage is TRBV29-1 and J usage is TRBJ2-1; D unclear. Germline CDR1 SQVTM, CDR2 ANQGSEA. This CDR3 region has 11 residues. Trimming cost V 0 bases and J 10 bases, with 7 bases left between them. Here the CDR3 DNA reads TGCAGCGTTGAAGACCGGGCGGAGCAGTTCTTC. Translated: CSVEDRAEQFF.

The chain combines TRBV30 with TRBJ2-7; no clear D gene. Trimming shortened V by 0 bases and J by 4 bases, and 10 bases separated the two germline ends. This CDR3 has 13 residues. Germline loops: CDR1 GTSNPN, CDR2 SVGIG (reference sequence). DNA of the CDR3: TGTGCCTGGAGTGTACAACAGCTTTACGAGCAGTACTTC. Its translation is CAWSVQQLYEQYF. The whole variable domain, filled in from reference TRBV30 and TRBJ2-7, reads SQTIHQWPATLVQPVGSPLSLECTVEGTSNPNLYWYRQAAGRGLQLLFYSVGIGQISSEVPQNLSASRPQDRQFILSSKKLLLSDSGFYLCAWSVQQLYEQYFGPGTRLTVT.

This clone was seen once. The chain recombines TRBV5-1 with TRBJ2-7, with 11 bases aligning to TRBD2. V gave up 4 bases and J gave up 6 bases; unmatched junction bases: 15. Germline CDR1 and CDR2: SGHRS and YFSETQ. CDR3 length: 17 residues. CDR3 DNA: TGCGCCAGCAGCGTCCTTTTAGCGGGAGGGCCGTTTTGCGAGCAGTACTTC. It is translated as CASSVLLAGGPFCEQYF.

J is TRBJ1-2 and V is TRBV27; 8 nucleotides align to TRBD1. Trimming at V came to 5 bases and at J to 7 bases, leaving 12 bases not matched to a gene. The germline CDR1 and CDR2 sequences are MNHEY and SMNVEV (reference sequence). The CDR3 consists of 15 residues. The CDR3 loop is CASSATHQGAGGYTF. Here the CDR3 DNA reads TGTGCCAGCAGTGCAACGCACCAGGGGGCGGGTGGCTACACCTTC.

The CDR3 DNA reads TGTGCCAGCAGCTCGCCGGGAGGACCGTCCTACAATGAGCAGTTCTTC. This gives the protein CASSSPGGPSYNEQFF. The chain combines TRBV7-9 with TRBJ2-1, with 7 bases matching TRBD2. With 4 bases clipped from V and 1 base from J, the junction kept 7 bases outside the gene matches. This CDR3 is 16 amino acids long. Germline values: CDR1 SEHNR, CDR2 FQNEAQ (reference sequence).

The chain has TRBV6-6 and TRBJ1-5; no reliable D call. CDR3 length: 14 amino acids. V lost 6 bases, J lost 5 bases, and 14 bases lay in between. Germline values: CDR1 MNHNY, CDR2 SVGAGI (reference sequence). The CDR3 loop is CASSQQRGDQPQHF. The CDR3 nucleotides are TGTGCCAGCAGCCAACAGCGCGGGGATCAGCCCCAGCATTTT.

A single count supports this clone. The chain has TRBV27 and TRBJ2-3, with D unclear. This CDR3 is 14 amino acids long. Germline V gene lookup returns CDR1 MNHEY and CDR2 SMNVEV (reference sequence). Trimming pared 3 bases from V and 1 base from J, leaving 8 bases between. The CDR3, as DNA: TGTGCCAGCAGTTTTGAGTCGGGCACAGATACGCAGTATTTT. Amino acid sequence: CASSFESGTDTQYF.

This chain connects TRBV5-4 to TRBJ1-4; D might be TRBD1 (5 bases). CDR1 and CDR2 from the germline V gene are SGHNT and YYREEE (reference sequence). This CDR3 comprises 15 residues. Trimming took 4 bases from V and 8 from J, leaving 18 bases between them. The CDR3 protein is CASSPGQGVGEKLFF. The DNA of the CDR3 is TGTGCCAGCAGCCCCGGGCAGGGCGTAGGGGAAAAACTGTTTTTT.

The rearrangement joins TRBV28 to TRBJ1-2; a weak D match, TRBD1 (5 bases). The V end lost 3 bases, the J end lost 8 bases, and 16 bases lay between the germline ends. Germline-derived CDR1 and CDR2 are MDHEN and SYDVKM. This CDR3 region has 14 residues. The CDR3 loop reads CASSLRDHLGGYTF. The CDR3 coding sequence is TGTGCCAGCAGTTTGCGGGACCACTTGGGGGGCTACACCTTC.

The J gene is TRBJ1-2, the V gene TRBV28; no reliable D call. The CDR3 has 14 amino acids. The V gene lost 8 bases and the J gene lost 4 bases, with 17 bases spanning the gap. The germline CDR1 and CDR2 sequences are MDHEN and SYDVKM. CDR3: CASHAWVQSYGYTF. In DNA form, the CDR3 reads TGTGCCAGCCACGCGTGGGTGCAGTCCTATGGCTACACCTTC.